This T cell receptor beta chain emerged from a study of T cells in Graves' hyperthyroidism and ophthalmopathy. RNA transcripts gave rise to amplified TCR beta CDR3 regions. An initial round of RT-PCR targeting the TCR CDR3 relied on the HTBI primer set. Via MiXCR, TCRdb re-called the multiplex PCR reads, giving one row per CDR3 protein. This sample has about 380,000 distinct CDR3 sequences, with about 15% found just once. Trimming stripped 3 bases from V and 0 bases from J, with 11 bases between. There are 15 residues in the CDR3. The germline V gene encodes CDR1 GTSNPN and CDR2 SVGIG (reference sequence). There are many counts of this clonotype.

J is TRBJ1-4 and V is TRBV30; no reliable D call. The sample consisted of blood. This TCR was recovered from a woman aged 55 to 70 with Graves' hyperthyroidism. CDR3 coding DNA: TGTGCCTGGAGATCCAAGGCAGCAACTAATGAAAAACTGTTTTTT. It encodes CAWRSKAATNEKLFF. The whole variable domain, remainder taken from reference TRBV30 and TRBJ1-4, is SQTIHQWPATLVQPVGSPLSLECTVEGTSNPNLYWYRQAAGRGLQLLFYSVGIGQISSEVPQNLSASRPQDRQFILSSKKLLLSDSGFYLCAWRSKAATNEKLFFGSGTQLSVL.